The rows below give T cell receptor beta chains drawn from one sample of a study of CD4 T cells in relation to SARS-CoV-2 and coronaviruses. Antigen specificity for these receptors is unknown. The assay was immunoSEQ multiplex PCR, and TCRdb's table has in-frame clones only and misses some. Of about 18,000 clones listed, about 72% are singletons. Source material: CD4+ T cells from PBMCs, cultured in vitro. These receptors all stem from a human donor in good health. Both conserved end residues are trimmed from each CDR3. Each record gives: J gene, V gene, clone size, CDR3 protein. Some rows have no size entry. The others give once, few or many, or a class for an expanded clone.

J gene: TRBJ2-5
V gene: TRBV5-1
clone size: .
CDR3 protein: ASSLGDRGTAQY

J gene: TRBJ2-5
V gene: TRBV12-5
clone size: .
CDR3 protein: ASGLVLRGGQETQY

J gene: TRBJ2-7
V gene: TRBV5-1
clone size: .
CDR3 protein: ASSFGTGLYEQY

J gene: TRBJ2-7
V gene: TRBV10-1
clone size: few
CDR3 protein: ASSPQGKRGEQY

J gene: TRBJ2-1
V gene: TRBV7-8
clone size: .
CDR3 protein: ASSLLLREGQENEQF

J gene: TRBJ2-1
V gene: TRBV2
clone size: .
CDR3 protein: ASSESAGGPDEQF

J gene: TRBJ2-7
V gene: TRBV6-1
clone size: .
CDR3 protein: ASSEGFEHLYEQY

J gene: TRBJ1-1
V gene: TRBV12-5
clone size: .
CDR3 protein: ASGPLWGTEAF

J gene: TRBJ2-3
V gene: TRBV18
clone size: .
CDR3 protein: ASRLPRVRGSTDTQY

J gene: TRBJ2-7
V gene: TRBV3-1/TRBV3-2
clone size: few
CDR3 protein: ASSHLGARGLGTHEQY

J gene: TRBJ1-5
V gene: TRBV5-1
clone size: .
CDR3 protein: ASSSTGNQPQH

J gene: TRBJ1-6
V gene: TRBV2
clone size: .
CDR3 protein: ASREVDSPLH

J gene: TRBJ2-7
V gene: TRBV21-1
clone size: few
CDR3 protein: ASSSLAGTDPYEQY

J gene: TRBJ2-1
V gene: TRBV28
clone size: .
CDR3 protein: ASSPSGTVAYNEQF

J gene: TRBJ2-5
V gene: TRBV11-2
clone size: .
CDR3 protein: ASSTGEETQY

J gene: TRBJ1-3
V gene: TRBV2
clone size: .
CDR3 protein: ASSEQTFLSGNTIY

J gene: TRBJ1-4
V gene: TRBV10-3
clone size: few
CDR3 protein: AIKDNGGEKLF

J gene: TRBJ2-1
V gene: TRBV6-6
clone size: .
CDR3 protein: ASRNDRVDNEQF

J gene: TRBJ1-4
V gene: TRBV20-1
clone size: .
CDR3 protein: SASGPGTNEKLF

J gene: TRBJ2-3
V gene: TRBV6-1
clone size: .
CDR3 protein: ASSGASGGRTSTDTQY

J gene: TRBJ1-2
V gene: TRBV30
clone size: few
CDR3 protein: ACAGRPYGYT

J gene: TRBJ2-6
V gene: TRBV3-1/TRBV3-2
clone size: .
CDR3 protein: ASSQRGSGANVLT

J gene: TRBJ2-1
V gene: TRBV7-2
clone size: once
CDR3 protein: ASSLRLAGGGSNEQF

J gene: TRBJ2-7
V gene: TRBV10-3
clone size: .
CDR3 protein: AISEEGRAYEQY

J gene: TRBJ1-5
V gene: TRBV3-1/TRBV3-2
clone size: .
CDR3 protein: ASSQQTDQPQH

J gene: TRBJ1-2
V gene: TRBV7-9
clone size: .
CDR3 protein: ASDYTTGIMGGYT

J gene: TRBJ1-6
V gene: TRBV6-5
clone size: .
CDR3 protein: ASSYGRYSPLH

J gene: TRBJ2-1
V gene: TRBV24-1
clone size: .
CDR3 protein: ATSYRNEQF

J gene: TRBJ2-7
V gene: TRBV18
clone size: .
CDR3 protein: ASSPDGSYEQY

J gene: TRBJ1-2
V gene: TRBV29-1
clone size: .
CDR3 protein: SVEDWGRYYGYT

J gene: TRBJ1-1
V gene: TRBV30
clone size: .
CDR3 protein: AWSVIRLGAGVKAF

J gene: TRBJ2-2
V gene: TRBV5-1
clone size: .
CDR3 protein: ASSLGWTGGPWSGELF

J gene: TRBJ2-1
V gene: TRBV5-4
clone size: .
CDR3 protein: ASSQKTSYDEQF

J gene: TRBJ1-1
V gene: TRBV29-1
clone size: .
CDR3 protein: SARASGVSTEAF

J gene: TRBJ2-7
V gene: TRBV5-6
clone size: once
CDR3 protein: ASSSWDRGLYEQY

J gene: TRBJ1-1
V gene: TRBV2
clone size: .
CDR3 protein: ASKTGWAF

J gene: TRBJ2-3
V gene: TRBV3-1/TRBV3-2
clone size: .
CDR3 protein: ASSQDLRDRTDTQY

J gene: TRBJ1-2
V gene: TRBV5-3
clone size: .
CDR3 protein: ARRGRAYGYT

J gene: TRBJ1-5
V gene: TRBV19
clone size: .
CDR3 protein: ASTGGHWERNQPQH